These 2 T cell receptor beta chains came from one sample sequenced in a study of vaccination and CD4 T cells after COVID-19. Treatment described: approximately 9-day PBMC culture with coronavirus spike peptide pools or control peptides (ViraFEST assay). Samples of CD4+ T cells were obtained from the unexposed donor before the COVID-19 pandemic (2011-2018). The antigens of these receptors remain unknown. The Oncomine TCR Beta short-read assay was applied to DNA of cultured CD4+ T cells. The source of extracted genomic DNA was cultured CD4+ T cells. In TCRdb, the PCR reads were re-called with MiXCR into one record per CDR3 protein. The sample lists 8,500 to 13,000 distinct CDR3 sequences, around 29% occurring once. Sequences were obtained from CD4+ T cells from blood, cultured in vitro. Every receptor here comes from a human donor in good health.

The chain employs TRBV28 and TRBJ2-1; the D is unclear. Trimming left V 1 base short and J 4 bases short, with 2 bases between. The germline V gene has CDR1 MDHEN and CDR2 SYDVKM. There are 12 residues in the CDR3. In nucleotides, the CDR3 is TGTGCCAGCAGTTTATTATACAATGAGCAGTTCTTC. It specifies CASSLLYNEQFF.

The chain employs TRBV20-1 and TRBJ2-1; a possible D gene is TRBD2 (5 bases). Germline lookup yields CDR1 DFQATT and CDR2 SNEGSKA (reference sequence). CDR3 length equals 13 residues. V gave up 0 bases and J gave up 5 bases, with 8 bases separating them. The DNA for the CDR3 is TGCAGTGCTAGAGACGGGCGGGACAATGAGCAGTTCTTC. It specifies CSARDGRDNEQFF.